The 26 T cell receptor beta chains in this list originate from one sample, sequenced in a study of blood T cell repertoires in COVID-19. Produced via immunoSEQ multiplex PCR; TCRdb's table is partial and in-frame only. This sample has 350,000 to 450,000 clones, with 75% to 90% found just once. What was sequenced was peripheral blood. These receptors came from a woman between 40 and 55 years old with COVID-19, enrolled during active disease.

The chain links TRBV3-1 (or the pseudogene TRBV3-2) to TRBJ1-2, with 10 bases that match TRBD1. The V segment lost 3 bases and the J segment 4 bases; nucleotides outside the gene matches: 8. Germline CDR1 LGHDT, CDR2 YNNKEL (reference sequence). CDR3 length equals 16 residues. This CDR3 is CASSHGGGTGAYGYTF. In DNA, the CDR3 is TGTGCCAGCAGCCATGGTGGTGGGACAGGGGCCTATGGCTACACCTTC.

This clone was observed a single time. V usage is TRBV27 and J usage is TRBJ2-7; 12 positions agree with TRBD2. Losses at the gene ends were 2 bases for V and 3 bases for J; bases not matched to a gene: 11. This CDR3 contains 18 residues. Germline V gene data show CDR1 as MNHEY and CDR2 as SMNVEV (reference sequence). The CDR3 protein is CASSLRALAGGSNYEQYF. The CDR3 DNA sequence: TGTGCCAGCAGTTTAAGGGCACTAGCGGGGGGCTCGAACTACGAGCAGTACTTC.

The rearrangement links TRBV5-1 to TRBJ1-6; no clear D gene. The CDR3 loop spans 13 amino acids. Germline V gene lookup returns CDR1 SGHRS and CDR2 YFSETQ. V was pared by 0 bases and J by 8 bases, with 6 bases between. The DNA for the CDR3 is TGCGCCAGCAGCTTGGCGCCGGATTCACCCCTCCACTTT. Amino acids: CASSLAPDSPLHF.

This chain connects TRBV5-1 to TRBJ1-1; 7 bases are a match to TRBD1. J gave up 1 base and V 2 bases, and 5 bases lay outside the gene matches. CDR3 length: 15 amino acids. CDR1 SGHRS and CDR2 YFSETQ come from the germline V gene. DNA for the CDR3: TGCGCCAGCAGCTTTAACAGGGGAAAGAACACTGAAGCTTTCTTT. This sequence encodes CASSFNRGKNTEAFF. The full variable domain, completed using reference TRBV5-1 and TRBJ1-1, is KAGVTQTPRYLIKTRGQQVTLSCSPISGHRSVSWYQQTPGQGLQFLFEYFSETQRNKGNFPGRFSGRQFSNSRSEMNVSTLELGDSALYLCASSFNRGKNTEAFFGQGTRLTVV.

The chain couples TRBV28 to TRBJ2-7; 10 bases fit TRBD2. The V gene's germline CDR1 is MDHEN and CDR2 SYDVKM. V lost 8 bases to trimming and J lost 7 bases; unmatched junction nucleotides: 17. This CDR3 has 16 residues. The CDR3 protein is CASGVLAGASPQEQYF. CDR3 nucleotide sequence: TGTGCCAGCGGAGTCCTAGCGGGGGCCTCACCTCAGGAGCAGTACTTC. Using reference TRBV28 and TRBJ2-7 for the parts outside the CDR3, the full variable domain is DVKVTQSSRYLVKRTGEKVFLECVQDMDHENMFWYRQDPGLGLRLIYFSYDVKMKEKGDIPEGYSVSREKKERFSLILESASTNQTSMYLCASGVLAGASPQEQYFGPGTRLTVT.

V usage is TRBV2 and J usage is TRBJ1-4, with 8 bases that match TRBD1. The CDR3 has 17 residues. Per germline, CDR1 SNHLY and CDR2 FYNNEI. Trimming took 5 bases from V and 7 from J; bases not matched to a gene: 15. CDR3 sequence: CASSQRQGHVIGEKLFF. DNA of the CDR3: TGTGCCAGCAGTCAGAGACAGGGGCACGTAATTGGTGAAAAACTGTTTTTT.

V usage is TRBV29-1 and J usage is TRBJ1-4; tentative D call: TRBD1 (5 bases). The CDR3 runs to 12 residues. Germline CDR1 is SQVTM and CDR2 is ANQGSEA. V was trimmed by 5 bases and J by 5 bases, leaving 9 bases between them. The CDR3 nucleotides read TGCAGCGTTCAATCAGGGAATGAAAAACTGTTTTTT. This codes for CSVQSGNEKLFF.

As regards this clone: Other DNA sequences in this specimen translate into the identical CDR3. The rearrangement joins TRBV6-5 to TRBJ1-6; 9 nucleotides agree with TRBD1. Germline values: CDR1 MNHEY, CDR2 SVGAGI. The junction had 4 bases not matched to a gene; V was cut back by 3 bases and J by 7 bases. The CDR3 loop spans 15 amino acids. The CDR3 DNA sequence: TGTGCCAGCAGTTATTCGGGACAGGGCAATTCACCCCTCCACTTT. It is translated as CASSYSGQGNSPLHF.

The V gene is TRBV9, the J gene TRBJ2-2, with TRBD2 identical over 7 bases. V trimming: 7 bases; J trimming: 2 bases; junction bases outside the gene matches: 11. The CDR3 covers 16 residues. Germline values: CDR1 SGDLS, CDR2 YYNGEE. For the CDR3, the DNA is TGTGCCAGCTCACCTGGCCCTAGCGGTAACACCGGGGAGCTGTTTTTT. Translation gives CASSPGPSGNTGELFF.

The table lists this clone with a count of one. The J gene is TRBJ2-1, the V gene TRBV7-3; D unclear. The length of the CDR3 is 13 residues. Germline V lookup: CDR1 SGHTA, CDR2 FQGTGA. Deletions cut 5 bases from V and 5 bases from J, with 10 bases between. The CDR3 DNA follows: TGTGCCAGCAGCCCCCAACGGGACAATGAGCAGTTCTTC. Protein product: CASSPQRDNEQFF.

The CDR3 region is CASSIGGTSGNTIYF. The CDR3 bases are TGTGCCAGTAGTATCGGGGGGACCTCTGGAAACACCATATATTTT. The rearrangement uses TRBV19 and TRBJ1-3, with D maybe TRBD1 (5 bases). Germline V gene lookup returns CDR1 LNHDA and CDR2 SQIVND (reference sequence). Between the trimmed V and J ends, which lost 3 bases and 0 bases, there was a span of 9 bases. The CDR3 extends over 15 amino acids.

The CDR3 DNA follows: TGTGCCAGCAGCCTTCCGACCCTAGACGCGCAGTATTTT. Translated, it gives CASSLPTLDAQYF. The V call is TRBV3-1 (or the pseudogene TRBV3-2), the J call TRBJ2-3; D gene ambiguous. The V and J ends lost 4 bases and 10 bases respectively, with 15 bases between them. Germline V gene lookup returns CDR1 LGHDT and CDR2 YNNKEL (reference sequence). This CDR3 is 13 amino acids long.

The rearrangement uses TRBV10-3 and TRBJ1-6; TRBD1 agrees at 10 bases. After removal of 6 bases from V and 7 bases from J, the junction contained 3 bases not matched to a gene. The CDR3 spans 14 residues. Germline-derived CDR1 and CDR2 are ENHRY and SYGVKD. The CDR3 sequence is CAIRGTGDNSPLHF. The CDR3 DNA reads TGTGCCATCAGGGGGACAGGGGACAATTCACCCCTCCACTTT.

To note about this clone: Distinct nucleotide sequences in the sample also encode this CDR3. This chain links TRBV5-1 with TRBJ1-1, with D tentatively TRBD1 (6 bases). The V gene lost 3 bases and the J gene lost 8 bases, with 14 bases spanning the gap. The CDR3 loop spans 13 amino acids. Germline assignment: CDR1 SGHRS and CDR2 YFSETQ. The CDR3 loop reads CASSWLGGAEAFF. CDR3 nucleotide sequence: TGCGCCAGCAGCTGGCTCGGGGGGGCGGAAGCTTTCTTT.

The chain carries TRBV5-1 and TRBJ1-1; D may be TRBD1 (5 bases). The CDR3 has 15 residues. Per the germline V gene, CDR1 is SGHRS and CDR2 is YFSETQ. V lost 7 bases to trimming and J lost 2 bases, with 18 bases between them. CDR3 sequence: CASRYFDSFNTEAFF. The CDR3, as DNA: TGCGCCAGCCGTTATTTCGACAGCTTCAACACTGAAGCTTTCTTT.

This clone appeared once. CDR3 DNA sequence: TGTGCCACCAGTGACTCCAGGGGGCTCGGTAGCACCGGGGAGCTGTTTTTT. It encodes CATSDSRGLGSTGELFF. The rearrangement uses TRBV24-1 and TRBJ2-2, with TRBD1 matching 8 bases. Germline lookup yields CDR1 KGHDR and CDR2 SFDVKD. The V gene end was trimmed by 4 bases and the J gene end by 4 bases; junction bases not matched to a gene: 10. The CDR3 runs to 17 residues.

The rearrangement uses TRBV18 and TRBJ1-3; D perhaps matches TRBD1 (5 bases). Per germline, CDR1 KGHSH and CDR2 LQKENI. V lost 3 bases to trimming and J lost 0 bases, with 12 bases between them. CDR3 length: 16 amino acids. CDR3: CASSPPPGGSGNTIYF. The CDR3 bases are TGTGCCAGCTCACCCCCACCCGGGGGCTCTGGAAACACCATATATTTT.

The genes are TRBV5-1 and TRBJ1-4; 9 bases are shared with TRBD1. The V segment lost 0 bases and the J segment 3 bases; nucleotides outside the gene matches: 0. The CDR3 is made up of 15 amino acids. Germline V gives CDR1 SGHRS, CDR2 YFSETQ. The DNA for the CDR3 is TGCGCCAGCAGCTTGGGGGACAGGGCTAATGAAAAACTGTTTTTT. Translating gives CASSLGDRANEKLFF.

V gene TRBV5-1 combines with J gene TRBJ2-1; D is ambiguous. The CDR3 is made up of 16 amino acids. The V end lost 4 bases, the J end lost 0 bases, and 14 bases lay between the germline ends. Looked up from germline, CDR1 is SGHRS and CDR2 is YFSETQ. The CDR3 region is CASSPPGSHSYNEQFF. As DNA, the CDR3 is TGCGCCAGCAGCCCCCCGGGTAGCCACTCCTACAATGAGCAGTTCTTC.

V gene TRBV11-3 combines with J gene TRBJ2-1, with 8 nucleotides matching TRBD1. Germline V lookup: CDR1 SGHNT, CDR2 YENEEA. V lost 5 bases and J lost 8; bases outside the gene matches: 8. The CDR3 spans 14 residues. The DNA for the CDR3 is TGTGCCAGCAGCATCGGACAGGGTAGGGATGAGCAGTTCTTC. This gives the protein CASSIGQGRDEQFF.

CDR3 coding DNA: TGTGCCAGCAGCTTGGTCGGTCCCATGAACACTGAAGCTTTCTTT. Translated: CASSLVGPMNTEAFF. V and J are TRBV5-4 and TRBJ1-1; D remains ambiguous. From germline, CDR1 is SGHNT and CDR2 YYREEE (reference sequence). Trimming removed 0 bases from V and 0 bases from J, with 9 bases in between. CDR3 size: 15 residues.

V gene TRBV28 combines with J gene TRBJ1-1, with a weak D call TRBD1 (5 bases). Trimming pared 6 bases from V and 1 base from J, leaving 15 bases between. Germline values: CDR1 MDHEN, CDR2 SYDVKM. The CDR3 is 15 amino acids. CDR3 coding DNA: TGTGCCAGCAGCCGGGGAGGACAAGGGAACACTGAAGCTTTCTTT. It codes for CASSRGGQGNTEAFF.

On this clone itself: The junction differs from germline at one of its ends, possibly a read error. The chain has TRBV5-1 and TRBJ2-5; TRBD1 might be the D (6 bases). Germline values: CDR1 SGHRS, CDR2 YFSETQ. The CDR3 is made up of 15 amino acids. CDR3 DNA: TGCGCCAGCAGCATCGTGCCACAGGGTCAAGAGGCCCAGTACTTC. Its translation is CASSIVPQGQEAQYF.

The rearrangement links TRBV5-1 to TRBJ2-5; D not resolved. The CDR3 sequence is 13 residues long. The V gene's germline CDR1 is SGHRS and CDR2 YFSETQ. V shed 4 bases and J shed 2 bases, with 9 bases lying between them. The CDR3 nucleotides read TGCGCCAGCAGCATCAGGATGCAAGAGACCCAGTACTTC. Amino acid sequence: CASSIRMQETQYF.

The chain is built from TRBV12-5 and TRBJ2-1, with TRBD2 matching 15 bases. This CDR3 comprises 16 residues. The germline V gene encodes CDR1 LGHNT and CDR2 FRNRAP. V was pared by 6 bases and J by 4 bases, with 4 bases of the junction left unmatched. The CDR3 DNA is TGTGCTAGTGGGTGGACTAGCGGGAGGGTATACAATGAGCAGTTCTTC. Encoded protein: CASGWTSGRVYNEQFF.

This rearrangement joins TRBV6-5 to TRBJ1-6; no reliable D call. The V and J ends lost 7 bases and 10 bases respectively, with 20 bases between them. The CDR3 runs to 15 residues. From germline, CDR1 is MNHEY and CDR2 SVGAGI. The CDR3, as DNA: TGTGCCAGCATTGCTGGTAACGCCGGAGGGTCACCCCTCCACTTT. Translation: CASIAGNAGGSPLHF.